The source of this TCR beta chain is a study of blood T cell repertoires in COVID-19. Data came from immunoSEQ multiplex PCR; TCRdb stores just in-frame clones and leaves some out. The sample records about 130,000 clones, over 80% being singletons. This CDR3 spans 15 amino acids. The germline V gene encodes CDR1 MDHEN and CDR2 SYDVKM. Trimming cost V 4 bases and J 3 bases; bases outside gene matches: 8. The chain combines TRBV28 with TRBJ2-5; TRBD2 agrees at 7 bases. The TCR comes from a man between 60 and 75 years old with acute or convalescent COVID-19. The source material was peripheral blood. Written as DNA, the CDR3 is TGTGCCAGCAGTTCCCCCGGGACTACTGAAGAGACCCAGTACTTC. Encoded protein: CASSSPGTTEETQYF.